This TCR beta chain appears in the sequencing data of a study of identical twins. General study points: Fewer insertions marked abundant cord blood beta clonotypes; young adult naive trended weakly, memory not at all.

The CDR3 sequence is 13 residues long. Trimming stripped 2 bases from V and 14 bases from J, with 16 bases between. The V gene's germline CDR1 is MGHRA and CDR2 YSYEKL. TCRdb itself ran the 5' RACE reads through MiXCR, one entry per CDR3 protein. The sample comprises about 530,000 distinct CDR3 sequences, around 22% of which are singletons, and more than 0.4% rests with the top ten. On this clonotype: Its specificity is not known.

A further study also used this sample, focusing on yellow fever vaccine responses in identical twins.

The origin of this receptor is a woman aged 18-29 years in good health. Sequencing was done on a sample of CD4+ T cells sorted from blood. V usage is TRBV4-1 and J usage is TRBJ2-1, with TRBD1 as a possible D gene (5 bases). This CDR3 reads CASSQLTPGREFF. CDR3 DNA sequence: TGCGCCAGCAGCCAACTCACCCCGGGCAGGGAGTTCTTC.